This TCR beta chain derives from a study of blood T cell repertoires in COVID-19. Background on the study: Specimens from acute and convalescent COVID-19 originated in the United States, Italy and Spain.

In the original workflow: Reference gene primers were amplified, and this amplification served to estimate nucleated cell counts. Assay: immunoSEQ multiplex PCR; the TCRdb copy retains only in-frame clones and omits some. The V and J calls and clone size are taken from that table; D and trimming were inferred from the DNA. The table includes 200,000 to 250,000 clones, around 82% detected once. In its sample, this clone was seen once. The CDR3 contains 19 residues. Germline loops: CDR1 LNHNV, CDR2 YYDKDF (reference sequence). After removal of 0 bases from V and 4 bases from J, the junction contained 8 bases not matched to a gene.

Sequencing was carried out using peripheral blood. The chain recombines TRBV15 with TRBJ2-2; 13 bases map to TRBD2. The sequence was obtained from a woman aged 70-85 years with acute or convalescent COVID-19. The CDR3 DNA follows: TGTGCCACCAGCAGAGATACTAGCGGGAGGGCCGGGGTCACCGGGGAGCTGTTTTTT. It translates to CATSRDTSGRAGVTGELFF.